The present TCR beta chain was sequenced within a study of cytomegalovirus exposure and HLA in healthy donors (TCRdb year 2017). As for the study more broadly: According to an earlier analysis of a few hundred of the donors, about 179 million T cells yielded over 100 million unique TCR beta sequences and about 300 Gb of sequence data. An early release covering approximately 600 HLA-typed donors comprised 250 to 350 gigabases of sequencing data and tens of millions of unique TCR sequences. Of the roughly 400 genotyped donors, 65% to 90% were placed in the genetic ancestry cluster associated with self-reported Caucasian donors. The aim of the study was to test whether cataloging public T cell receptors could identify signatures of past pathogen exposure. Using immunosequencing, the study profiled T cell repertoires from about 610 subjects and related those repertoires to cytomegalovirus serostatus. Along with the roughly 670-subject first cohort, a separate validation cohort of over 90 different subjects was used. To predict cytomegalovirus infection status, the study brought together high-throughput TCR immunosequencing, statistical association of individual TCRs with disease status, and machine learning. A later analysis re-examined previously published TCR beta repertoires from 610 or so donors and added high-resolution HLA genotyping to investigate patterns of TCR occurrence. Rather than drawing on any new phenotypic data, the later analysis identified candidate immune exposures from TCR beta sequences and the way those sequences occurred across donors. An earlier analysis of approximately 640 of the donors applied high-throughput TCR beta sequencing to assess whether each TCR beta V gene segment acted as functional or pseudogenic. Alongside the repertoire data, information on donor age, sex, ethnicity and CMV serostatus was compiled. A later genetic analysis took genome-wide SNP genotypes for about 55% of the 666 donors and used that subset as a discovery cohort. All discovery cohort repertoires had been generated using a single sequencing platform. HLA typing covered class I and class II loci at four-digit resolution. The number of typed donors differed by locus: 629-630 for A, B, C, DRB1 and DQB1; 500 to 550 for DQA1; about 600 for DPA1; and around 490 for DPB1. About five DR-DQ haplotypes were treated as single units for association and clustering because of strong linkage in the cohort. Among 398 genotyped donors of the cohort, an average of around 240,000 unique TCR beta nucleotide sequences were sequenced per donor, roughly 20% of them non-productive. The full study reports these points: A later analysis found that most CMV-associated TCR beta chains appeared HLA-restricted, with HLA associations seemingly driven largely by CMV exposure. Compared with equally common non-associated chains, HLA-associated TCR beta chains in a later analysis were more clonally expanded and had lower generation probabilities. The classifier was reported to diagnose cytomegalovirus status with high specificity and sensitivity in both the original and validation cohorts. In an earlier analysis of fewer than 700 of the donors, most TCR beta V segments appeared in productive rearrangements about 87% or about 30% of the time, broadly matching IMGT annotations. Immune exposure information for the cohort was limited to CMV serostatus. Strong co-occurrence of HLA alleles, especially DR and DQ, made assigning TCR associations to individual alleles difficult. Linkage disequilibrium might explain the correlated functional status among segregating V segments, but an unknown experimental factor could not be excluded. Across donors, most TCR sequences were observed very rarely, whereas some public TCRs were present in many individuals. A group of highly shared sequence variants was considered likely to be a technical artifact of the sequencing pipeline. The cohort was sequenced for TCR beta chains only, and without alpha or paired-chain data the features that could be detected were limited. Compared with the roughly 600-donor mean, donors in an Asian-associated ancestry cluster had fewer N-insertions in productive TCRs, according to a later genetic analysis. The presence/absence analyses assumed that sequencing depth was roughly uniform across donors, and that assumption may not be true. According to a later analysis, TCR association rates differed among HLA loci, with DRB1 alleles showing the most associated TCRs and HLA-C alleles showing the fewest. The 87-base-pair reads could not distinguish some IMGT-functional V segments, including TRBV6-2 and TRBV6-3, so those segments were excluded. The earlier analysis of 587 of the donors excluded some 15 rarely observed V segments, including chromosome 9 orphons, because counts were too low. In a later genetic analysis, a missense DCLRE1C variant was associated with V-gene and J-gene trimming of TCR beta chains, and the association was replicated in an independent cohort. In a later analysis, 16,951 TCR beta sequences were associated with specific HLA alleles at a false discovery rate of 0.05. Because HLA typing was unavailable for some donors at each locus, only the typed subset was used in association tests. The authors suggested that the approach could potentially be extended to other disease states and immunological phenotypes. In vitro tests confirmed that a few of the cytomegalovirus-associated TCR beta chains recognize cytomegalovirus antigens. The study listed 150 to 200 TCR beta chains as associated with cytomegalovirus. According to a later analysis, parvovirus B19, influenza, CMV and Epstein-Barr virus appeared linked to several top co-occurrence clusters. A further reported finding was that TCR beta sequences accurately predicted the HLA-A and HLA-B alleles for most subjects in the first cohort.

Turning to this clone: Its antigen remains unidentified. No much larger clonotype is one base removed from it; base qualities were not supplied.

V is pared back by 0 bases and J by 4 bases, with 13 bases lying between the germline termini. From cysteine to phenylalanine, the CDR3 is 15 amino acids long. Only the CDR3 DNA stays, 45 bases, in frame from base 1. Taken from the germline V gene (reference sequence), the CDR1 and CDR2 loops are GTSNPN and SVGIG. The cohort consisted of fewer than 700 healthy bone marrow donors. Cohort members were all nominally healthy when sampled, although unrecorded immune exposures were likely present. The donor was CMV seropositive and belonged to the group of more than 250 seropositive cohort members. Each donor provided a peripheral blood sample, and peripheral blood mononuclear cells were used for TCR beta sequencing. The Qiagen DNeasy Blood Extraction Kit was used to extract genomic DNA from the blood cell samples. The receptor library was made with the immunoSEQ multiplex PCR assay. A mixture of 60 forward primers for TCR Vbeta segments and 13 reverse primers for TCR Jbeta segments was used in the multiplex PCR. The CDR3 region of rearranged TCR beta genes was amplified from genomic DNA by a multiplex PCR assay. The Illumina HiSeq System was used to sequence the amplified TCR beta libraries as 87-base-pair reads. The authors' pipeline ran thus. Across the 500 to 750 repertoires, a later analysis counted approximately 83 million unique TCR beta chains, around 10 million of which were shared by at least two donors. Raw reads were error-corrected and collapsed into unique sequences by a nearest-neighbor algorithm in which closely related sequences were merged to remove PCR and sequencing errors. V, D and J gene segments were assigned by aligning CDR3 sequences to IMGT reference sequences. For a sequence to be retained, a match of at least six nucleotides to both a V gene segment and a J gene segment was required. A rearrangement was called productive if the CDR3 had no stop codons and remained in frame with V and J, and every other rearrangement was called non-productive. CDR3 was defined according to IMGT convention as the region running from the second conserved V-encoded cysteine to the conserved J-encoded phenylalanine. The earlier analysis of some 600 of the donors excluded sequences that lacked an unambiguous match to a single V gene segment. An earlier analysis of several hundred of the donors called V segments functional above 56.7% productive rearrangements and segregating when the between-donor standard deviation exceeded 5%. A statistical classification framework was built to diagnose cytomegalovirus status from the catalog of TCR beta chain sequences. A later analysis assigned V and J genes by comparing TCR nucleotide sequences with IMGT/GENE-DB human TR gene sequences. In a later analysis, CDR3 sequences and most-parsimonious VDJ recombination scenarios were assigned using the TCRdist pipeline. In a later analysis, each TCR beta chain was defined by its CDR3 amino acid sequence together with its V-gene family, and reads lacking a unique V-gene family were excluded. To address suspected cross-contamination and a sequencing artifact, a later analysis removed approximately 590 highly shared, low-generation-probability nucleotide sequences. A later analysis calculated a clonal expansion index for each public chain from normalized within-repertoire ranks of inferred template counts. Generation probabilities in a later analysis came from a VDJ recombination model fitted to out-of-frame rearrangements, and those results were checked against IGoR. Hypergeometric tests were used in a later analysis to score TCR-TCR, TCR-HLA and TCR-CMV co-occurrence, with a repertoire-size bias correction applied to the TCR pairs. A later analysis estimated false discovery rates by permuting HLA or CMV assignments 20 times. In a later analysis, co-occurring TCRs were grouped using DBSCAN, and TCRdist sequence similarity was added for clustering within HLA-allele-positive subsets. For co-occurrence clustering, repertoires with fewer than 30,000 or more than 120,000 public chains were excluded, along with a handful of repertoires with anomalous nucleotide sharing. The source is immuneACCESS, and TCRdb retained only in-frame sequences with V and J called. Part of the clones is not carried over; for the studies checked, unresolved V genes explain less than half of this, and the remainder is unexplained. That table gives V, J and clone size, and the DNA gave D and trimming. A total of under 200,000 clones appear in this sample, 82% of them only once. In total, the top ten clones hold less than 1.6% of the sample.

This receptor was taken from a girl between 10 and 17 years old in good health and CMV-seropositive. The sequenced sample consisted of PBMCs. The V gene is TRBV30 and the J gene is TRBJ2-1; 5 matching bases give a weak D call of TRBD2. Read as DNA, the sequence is TGTGCCTGGAGTGTACTAGGGTCGAGGTACAATGAGCAGTTCTTC. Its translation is CAWSVLGSRYNEQFF. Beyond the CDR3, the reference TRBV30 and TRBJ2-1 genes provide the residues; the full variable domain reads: SQTIHQWPATLVQPVGSPLSLECTVEGTSNPNLYWYRQAAGRGLQLLFYSVGIGQISSEVPQNLSASRPQDRQFILSSKKLLLSDSGFYLCAWSVLGSRYNEQFFGPGTRLTVL.